These T cell receptor beta chains were read from a single sample in a study of human T cells and chemical hapten exposure. TCRdb re-derived calls from the 5' RACE reads in MiXCR, one entry per CDR3 protein. Here the sample spans 110,000 or so distinct CDR3 sequences, 19% being singletons. Receptors were obtained from a human donor in good health. Each CDR3 is given with its conserved first and last residue. The D gene is left open where the match is weak. Only some rows state a clone size, as once, few, many or a class for expanded clones.

d_call	v_call	j_call	clone_size	cdr3_aa	cdr3_nt
NA	TRBV27	TRBJ2-3	few	CASSFTGGGGDTQYF	TGTGCCAGCAGTTTTACAGGGGGGGGGGGAGATACGCAGTATTTT
NA	TRBV18	TRBJ1-5	few	CASSPGGGLNQPQHF	TGTGCCAGCTCGCCGGGAGGGGGGCTAAATCAGCCCCAGCATTTT
NA	TRBV5-1	TRBJ2-3	few	CASSLGFSSTDTRYF	TGCGCCAGCAGCTTGGGATTCTCTAGCACAGATACGCGGTATTTT
TRBD2	TRBV6-1	TRBJ2-2	many	CASISGRASRTGELFF	TGTGCCAGCATTAGCGGGAGGGCCTCGAGGACCGGGGAGCTGTTTTTT
NA	TRBV2	TRBJ2-3	few	CASGQTDRAQYF	TGTGCCAGCGGGCAGACTGATAGGGCGCAGTATTTT
NA	TRBV11-2	TRBJ1-2	few	CASSSLIGRDGYTF	TGTGCCAGCAGCTCTCTAATAGGGAGGGATGGCTACACCTTC
TRBD1	TRBV28	TRBJ2-3	many	CASRSRDRGSTDTQYF	TGTGCCAGCAGGTCCAGAGACAGGGGTAGCACAGATACGCAGTATTTT
TRBD1	TRBV5-1	TRBJ2-7	NA	CASSPTGAISYEQYF	TGCGCCAGCAGCCCCACAGGGGCTATTTCCTACGAGCAGTACTTC
TRBD1	TRBV20-1	TRBJ2-3	medium-sized	CSARDQGAGDTQYF	TGCAGTGCTAGAGACCAGGGGGCCGGTGATACGCAGTATTTT
TRBD1	TRBV5-1	TRBJ2-2	NA	CASSSGTVGNTGELFF	TGCGCCAGCAGCTCTGGGACAGTTGGGAACACCGGGGAGCTGTTTTTT
NA	TRBV7-2	TRBJ1-6	few	CASSQQGGRSPLHF	TGTGCCAGCAGCCAACAGGGAGGGCGTTCACCCCTCCACTTT
TRBD1	TRBV30	TRBJ2-7	few	CAWGTDTYEQYF	TGTGCCTGGGGGACAGACACCTACGAGCAGTACTTC
TRBD1	TRBV7-2	TRBJ1-2	few	CASSSRDRARLDYGYTF	TGTGCCAGCAGCAGCCGGGACAGGGCCCGGTTAGACTATGGCTACACCTTC
TRBD2	TRBV29-1	TRBJ2-5	few	CSVDRLAGHDGETQYF	TGCAGCGTTGATCGACTAGCGGGCCACGACGGAGAGACCCAGTACTTC
NA	TRBV28	TRBJ2-1	NA	CASRDSTKPFF	TGTGCCAGCCGCGATTCAACGAAACCGTTCTTC
TRBD2	TRBV4-1	TRBJ2-2	NA	CASSRRGAGEGTGELFF	TGCGCCAGCAGCCGACGGGGCGCGGGGGAGGGCACCGGGGAGCTGTTTTTT
TRBD1	TRBV9	TRBJ2-3	NA	CASSGGTGNRTDTQYF	TGTGCCAGCAGCGGGGGGACAGGGAACCGCACAGATACGCAGTATTTT
NA	TRBV7-8	TRBJ2-1	few	CASSLDPPQPYNEQFF	TGTGCCAGCAGCTTAGACCCACCCCAGCCCTACAATGAGCAGTTCTTC
TRBD1	TRBV20-1	TRBJ1-2	NA	CSATPQGETANYGYTF	TGCAGTGCCACCCCACAGGGGGAAACTGCTAACTATGGCTACACCTTC
NA	TRBV5-6	TRBJ1-1	NA	CASSSTRGMNTEAFF	TGTGCCAGCAGCTCGACACGTGGGATGAACACTGAAGCTTTCTTT
NA	TRBV19	TRBJ1-1	few	CASSGRGGSTEAFF	TGTGCCAGTAGTGGACGGGGCGGGAGCACTGAAGCTTTCTTT
NA	TRBV28	TRBJ2-1	NA	CASNSVNEQFF	TGTGCCAGCAATTCGGTGAATGAGCAGTTCTTC